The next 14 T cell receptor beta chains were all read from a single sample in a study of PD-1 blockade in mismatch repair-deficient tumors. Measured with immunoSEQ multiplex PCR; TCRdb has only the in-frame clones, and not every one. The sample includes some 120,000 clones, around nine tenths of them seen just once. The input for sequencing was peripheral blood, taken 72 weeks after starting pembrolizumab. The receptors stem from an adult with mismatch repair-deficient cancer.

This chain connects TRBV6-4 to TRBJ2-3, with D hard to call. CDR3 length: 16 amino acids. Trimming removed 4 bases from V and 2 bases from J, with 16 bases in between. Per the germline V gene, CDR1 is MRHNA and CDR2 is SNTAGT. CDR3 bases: TGTGCCAGCAGTGCTTGGGGTCTCGAAACCACAGATACGCAGTATTTT. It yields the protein CASSAWGLETTDTQYF.

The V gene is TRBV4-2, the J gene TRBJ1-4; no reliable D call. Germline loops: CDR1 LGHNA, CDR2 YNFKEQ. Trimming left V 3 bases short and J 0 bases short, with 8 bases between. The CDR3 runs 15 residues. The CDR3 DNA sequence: TGTGCCAGCAGCCAGGCGGGAACAACTAATGAAAAACTGTTTTTT. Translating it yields CASSQAGTTNEKLFF.

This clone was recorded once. CDR3 nucleotide sequence: TGTGCCAGCAGCCCCCTGGAGGACAGCTCCTACGAGCAGTACTTC. Its translation is CASSPLEDSSYEQYF. V gene TRBV21-1 combines with J gene TRBJ2-7; TRBD1, the table's D call, lacks a check against the DNA. TRBV21-1 is reported as a pseudogene. CDR3 size: 15 residues.

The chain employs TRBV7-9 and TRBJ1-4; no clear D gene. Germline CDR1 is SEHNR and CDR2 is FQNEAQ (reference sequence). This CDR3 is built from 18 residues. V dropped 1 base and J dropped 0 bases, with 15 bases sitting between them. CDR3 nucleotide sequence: TGTGCCAGCAGCTTAGTGAGGGCAGCCACCGCAACTAATGAAAAACTGTTTTTT. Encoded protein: CASSLVRAATATNEKLFF. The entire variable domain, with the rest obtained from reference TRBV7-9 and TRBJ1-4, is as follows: DTGVSQNPRHKITKRGQNVTFRCDPISEHNRLYWYRQTLGQGPEFLTYFQNEAQLEKSRLLSDRFSAERPKGSFSTLEIQRTEQGDSAMYLCASSLVRAATATNEKLFFGSGTQLSVL.

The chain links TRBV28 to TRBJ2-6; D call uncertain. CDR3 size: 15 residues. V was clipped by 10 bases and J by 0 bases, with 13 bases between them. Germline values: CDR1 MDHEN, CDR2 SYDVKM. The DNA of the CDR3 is TGTGCCACCCTAGGACCGAACTCTGGGGCCAACGTCCTGACTTTC. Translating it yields CATLGPNSGANVLTF.

The CDR3 spells CASSQAPQGYQPQHF. Here the CDR3 DNA reads TGCGCCAGCAGCCAAGCCCCGCAGGGATATCAGCCCCAGCATTTT. The chain couples TRBV4-1 to TRBJ1-5; a possible D gene is TRBD1 (5 bases). Trimming pared 1 base from V and 5 bases from J, leaving 12 bases between. CDR1 is MGHRA, CDR2 YSYEKL, per germline. This CDR3 has 15 amino acids.

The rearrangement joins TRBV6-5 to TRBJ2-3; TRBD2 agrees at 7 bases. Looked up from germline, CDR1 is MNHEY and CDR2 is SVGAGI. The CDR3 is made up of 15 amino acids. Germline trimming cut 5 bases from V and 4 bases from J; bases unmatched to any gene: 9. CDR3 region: CASSVTGLVADTQYF. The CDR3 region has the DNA TGTGCCAGCAGTGTTACTGGACTAGTAGCAGATACGCAGTATTTT.

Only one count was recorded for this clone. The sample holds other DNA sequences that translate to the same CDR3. The CDR3 DNA reads as TGCAGCGTTGAGGGTGGACGGGAAAACATTCAGTACTTC. This gives the protein CSVEGGRENIQYF. The chain carries TRBV29-1 and TRBJ2-4; D unclear. The CDR3 covers 13 residues. V was pared by 3 bases and J by 5 bases, with 11 bases between. From germline, CDR1 is SQVTM and CDR2 ANQGSEA. Combining the CDR3 with reference TRBV29-1 and TRBJ2-4 gives the whole variable domain SAVISQKPSRDICQRGTSLTIQCQVDSQVTMMFWYRQQPGQSLTLIATANQGSEATYESGFVIDKFPISRPNLTFSTLTVSNMSPEDSSIYLCSVEGGRENIQYFGAGTRLSVL.

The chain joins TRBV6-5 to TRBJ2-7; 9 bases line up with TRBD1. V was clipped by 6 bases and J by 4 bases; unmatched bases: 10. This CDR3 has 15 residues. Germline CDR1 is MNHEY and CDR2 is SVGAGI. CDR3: CASSYAGTGPYEQYF. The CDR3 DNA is TGTGCCAGCAGCTACGCCGGGACAGGGCCATACGAGCAGTACTTC.

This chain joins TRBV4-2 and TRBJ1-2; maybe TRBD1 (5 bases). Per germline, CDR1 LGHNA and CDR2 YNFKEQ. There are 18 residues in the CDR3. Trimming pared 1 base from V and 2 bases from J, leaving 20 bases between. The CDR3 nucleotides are TGTGCCAGCAGCCAAGTCAGAGATGCGGGGGAGGTGAACTATGGCTACACCTTC. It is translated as CASSQVRDAGEVNYGYTF.

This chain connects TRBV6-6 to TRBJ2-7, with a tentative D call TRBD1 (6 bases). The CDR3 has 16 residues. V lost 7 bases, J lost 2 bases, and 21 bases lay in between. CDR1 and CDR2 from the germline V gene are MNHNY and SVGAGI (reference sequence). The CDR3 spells CASNLQGPVPPYEQYF. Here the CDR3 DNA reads TGTGCCAGCAACCTACAGGGCCCAGTCCCACCCTACGAGCAGTACTTC.

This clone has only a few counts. This chain's CDR3 is CASSWTSGGEQFF. For the CDR3, the DNA is TGTGCCAGCAGCTGGACTAGCGGAGGGGAGCAGTTCTTC. The chain combines TRBV5-6 with TRBJ2-1; TRBD2 aligns across 10 bases. The CDR3 consists of 13 residues. J gave up 10 bases and V 3 bases, and 4 bases lay outside the gene matches. The V gene's germline CDR1 is SGHDT and CDR2 YYEEEE. Supplemented by reference TRBV5-6 and TRBJ2-1, the full variable domain reads DAGVTQSPTHLIKTRGQQVTLRCSPKSGHDTVSWYQQALGQGPQFIFQYYEEEERQRGNFPDRFSGHQFPNYSSELNVNALLLGDSALYLCASSWTSGGEQFFGPGTRLTVL.

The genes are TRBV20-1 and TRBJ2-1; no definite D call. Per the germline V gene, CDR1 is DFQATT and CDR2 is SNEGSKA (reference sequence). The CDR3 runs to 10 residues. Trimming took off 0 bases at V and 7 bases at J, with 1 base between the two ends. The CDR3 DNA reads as TGCAGTGCTAGAGAAAATGAGCAGTTCTTC. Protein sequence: CSARENEQFF.

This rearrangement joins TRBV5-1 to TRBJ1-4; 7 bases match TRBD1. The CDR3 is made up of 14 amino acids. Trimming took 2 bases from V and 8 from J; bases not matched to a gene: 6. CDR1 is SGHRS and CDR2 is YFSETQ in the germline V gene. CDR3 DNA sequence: TGCGCCAGCAGCTTAACGGGACAGAAGGAAAAACTGTTTTTT. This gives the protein CASSLTGQKEKLFF. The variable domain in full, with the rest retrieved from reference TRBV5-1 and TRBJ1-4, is KAGVTQTPRYLIKTRGQQVTLSCSPISGHRSVSWYQQTPGQGLQFLFEYFSETQRNKGNFPGRFSGRQFSNSRSEMNVSTLELGDSALYLCASSLTGQKEKLFFGSGTQLSVL.